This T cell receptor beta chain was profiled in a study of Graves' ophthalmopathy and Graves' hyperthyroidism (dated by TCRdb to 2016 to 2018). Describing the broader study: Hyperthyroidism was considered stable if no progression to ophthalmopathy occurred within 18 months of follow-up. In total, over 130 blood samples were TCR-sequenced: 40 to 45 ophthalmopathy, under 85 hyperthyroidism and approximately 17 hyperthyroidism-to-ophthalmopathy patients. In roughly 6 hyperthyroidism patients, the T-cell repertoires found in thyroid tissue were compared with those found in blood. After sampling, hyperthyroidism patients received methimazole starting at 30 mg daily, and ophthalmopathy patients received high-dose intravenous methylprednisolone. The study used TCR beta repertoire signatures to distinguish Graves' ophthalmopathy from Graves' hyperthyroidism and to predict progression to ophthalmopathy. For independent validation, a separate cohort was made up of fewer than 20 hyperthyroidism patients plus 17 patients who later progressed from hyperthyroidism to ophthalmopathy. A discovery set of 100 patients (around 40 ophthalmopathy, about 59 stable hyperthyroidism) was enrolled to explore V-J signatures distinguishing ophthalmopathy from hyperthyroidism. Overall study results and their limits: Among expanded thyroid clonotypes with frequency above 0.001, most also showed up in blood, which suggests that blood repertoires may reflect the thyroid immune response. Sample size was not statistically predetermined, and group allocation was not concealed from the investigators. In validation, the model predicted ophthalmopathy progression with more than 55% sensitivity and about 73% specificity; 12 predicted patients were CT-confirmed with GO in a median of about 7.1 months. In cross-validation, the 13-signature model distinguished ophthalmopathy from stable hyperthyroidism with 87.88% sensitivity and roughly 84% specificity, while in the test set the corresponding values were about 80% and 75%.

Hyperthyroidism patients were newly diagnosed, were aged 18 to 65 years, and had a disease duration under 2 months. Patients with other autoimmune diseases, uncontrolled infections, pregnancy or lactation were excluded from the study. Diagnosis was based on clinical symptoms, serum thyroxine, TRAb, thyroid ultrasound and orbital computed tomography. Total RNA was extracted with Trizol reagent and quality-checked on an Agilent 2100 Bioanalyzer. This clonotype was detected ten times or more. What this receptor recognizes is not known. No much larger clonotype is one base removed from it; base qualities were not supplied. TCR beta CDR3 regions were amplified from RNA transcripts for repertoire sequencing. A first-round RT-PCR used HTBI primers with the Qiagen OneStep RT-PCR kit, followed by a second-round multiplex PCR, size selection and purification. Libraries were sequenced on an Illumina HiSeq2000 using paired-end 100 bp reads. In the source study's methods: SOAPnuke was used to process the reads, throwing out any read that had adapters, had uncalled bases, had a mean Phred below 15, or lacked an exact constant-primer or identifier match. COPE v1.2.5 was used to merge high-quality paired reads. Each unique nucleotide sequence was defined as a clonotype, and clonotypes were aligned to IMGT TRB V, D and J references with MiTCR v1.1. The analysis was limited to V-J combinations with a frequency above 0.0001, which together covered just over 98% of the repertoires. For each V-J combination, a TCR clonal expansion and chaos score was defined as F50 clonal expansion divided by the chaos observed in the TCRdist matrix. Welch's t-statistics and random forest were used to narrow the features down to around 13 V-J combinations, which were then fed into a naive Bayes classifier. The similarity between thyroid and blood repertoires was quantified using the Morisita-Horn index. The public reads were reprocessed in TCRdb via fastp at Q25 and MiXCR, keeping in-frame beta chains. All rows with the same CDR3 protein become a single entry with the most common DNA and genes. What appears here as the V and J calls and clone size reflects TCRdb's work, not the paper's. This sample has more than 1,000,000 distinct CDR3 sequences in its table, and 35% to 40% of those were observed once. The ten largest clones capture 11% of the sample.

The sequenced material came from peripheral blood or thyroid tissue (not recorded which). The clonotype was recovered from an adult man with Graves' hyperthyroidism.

The CDR3 protein: CSVEGGQGMGYGYTF. In nucleotides, the sequence is TGCAGCGTTGAGGGGGGACAGGGCATGGGCTATGGCTACACCTTC. The rearrangement joined TRBV29-1 to TRBJ1-2, and 9 bases in between align with TRBD1. Sequences SQVTM (CDR1) and ANQGSEA (CDR2) are obtained from the germline V gene. The CDR3 starts with the cysteine, ends with the phenylalanine, and has 15 residues. Just the 45-base CDR3 DNA is kept, in frame starting at base 1. From V the trimming removes 3 bases and from J it removes 4 bases, while the gene matches leave 9 bases of the junction unaccounted for.